Given below is one T cell receptor beta chain in context. This clone was seen once. The antigen this receptor binds is unknown. Nothing much larger sits one base from this clone, and base qualities are not available. These data belong to a study of shared clonotypes between healthy human individuals (dated by TCRdb to between 2020 and 2021). For the study in its entirety: Three men and a couple of women, aged 18 to 49 years, made up the cohort. For each donor, CD4 naive and CD4 memory were each given three plates, CD8 naive was given two plates, and CD8 memory was given one plate. Blood TCR repertoires of several healthy adults were deeply sequenced to estimate repertoire size and the extent of clonotype sharing between individuals. To increase sequencing depth and limit assay-specific biases, different laboratories used diverse techniques to prepare libraries and sequence TCR repertoires. Each donor's leukapheresis produced roughly between about 0.85 and 10 billion PBMCs. Broader findings and caveats from the paper: Higher generation probabilities were observed for clonotypes shared by all four sorted-subset donors than for non-shared clonotypes. Rarefaction of sorted-subset datasets indicated incomplete sequencing despite the large sequencing depth. Pairwise subsampling led to the expectation that sequencing depth would affect the degree of clonotype sharing among donors. Roughly 5% of naive CD4, around 3.5% of naive CD8, 2% to 2.5% of memory CD4, and 0.35% to 0.5% of memory CD8 clonotypes were shared across a few donors. Naive subsets generally had larger estimated clonotype richness than memory subsets. Only blood was sampled, and tissue TCR repertoires likely differ from those in blood. Because the study included only a small number of donors, the genetic and exposure-history diversity represented was limited.

The CDR1 and CDR2 encoded by the germline V gene (reference sequence) are SEHNR and FQNEAQ. The germline V and J ends show losses of 5 bases and 5 bases respectively, and no gene match explains 5 bases of the junction. From cysteine to phenylalanine, the CDR3 is 14 amino acids long. Solely the CDR3 DNA is kept, with 42 bases framed from the first base. The donors were healthy, HIV-negative adults who had no recently reported acute infections or vaccinations. Every donor was a Caucasian adult residing in Nashville, Tennessee, USA. CD4+ T cells were enriched through magnetic negative selection, after which naive cells were positively selected on CD45RA and the remaining negative fraction served as the memory subset. After blood collection by leukapheresis, PBMCs were isolated using Ficoll-Histopaque density gradient centrifugation and then cryopreserved in the vapor phase of liquid nitrogen. Purity and quantity of every magnetically sorted T cell population were checked by analytical flow cytometry. Genomic DNA was isolated from every sorted fraction and measured by UV absorbance on a Nanodrop 2000c.

Using the deep immunoSEQ assay, TCR CDR3 regions were amplified from genomic DNA by multiplex PCR. Extracted genomic DNA from each cell subset was distributed evenly across all wells of several immunoSEQ 96-well plates, and each plate was treated as a replicate. For sorted subsets, approximately 190 ng of genomic DNA, equivalent to some 30,000 T cell genomes, went into each replicate PCR. Purified libraries were quantified with a Qubit 3.0 fluorometer, sized on a Bioanalyzer 2100, and re-quantified with the KAPA Library Quantification kit. A separate single-read 150-cycle Illumina NextSeq 550 flow cell was used to sequence each immunoSEQ 96-well plate. The paper's processing steps were these. Because the immunoSEQ output held only junctional sequences and lacked quality scores, the filtering could not match the filtering applied to full-length reads. To assign V/J genes and CDR3, sequences were annotated using PyIR, a Python wrapper for IgBLAST v1.9, with IMGT germline references. Any read was removed if the V/J assignment was weak (E-value above 1e-6), the CDR3 was missing, or the read contained stop codons, out-of-frame junctions, or ambiguous translated residues. A V3J clonotype was defined by an identical inferred V gene, J gene, and CDR3 amino acid sequence. The percentage overlap between two repertoires was calculated by dividing the number of shared unique clonotypes by the size of the smaller repertoire. Repertoire richness was assessed with RTK rarefaction, the Chao1 estimator, and Recon v2.1 estimates of unobserved clonotypes. Generation probabilities for all TCRbeta clonotypes obtained by the gDNA method from a handful of donors were computed using OLGA. TCRdb took over this immuneACCESS table, retaining in-frame rearrangements with V and J assigned. Such tables are incomplete; in checked studies, under half of the missing clones stem from an unresolved V gene, and the remainder is unexplained. V and J calls and clone size are as listed in that table; D and trimming were resolved from the DNA. For this sample the table gives some 1.5 million clones, of which approximately 98% were detected only once. Jointly, the top ten make up 0.4% to 0.45% of the sample.

Sequencing was done on a sample of naive CD4+ T cells sorted from blood. The sample's cell subset or site label is to be understood as: CD45RA+ positively selected. This TCR was recovered from a man aged 30-40 years in good health. The rearranged segments are TRBV7-9 and TRBJ2-7; TRBD2 lines up with 11 middle nucleotides. The CDR3 region reads CASSPTSGRNEQYF. The bases read TGTGCCAGCAGCCCCACTAGCGGGAGAAACGAGCAGTACTTC. Here the CDR3 is joined to the reference TRBV7-9 and TRBJ2-7 genes, and the full variable domain is: DTGVSQNPRHKITKRGQNVTFRCDPISEHNRLYWYRQTLGQGPEFLTYFQNEAQLEKSRLLSDRFSAERPKGSFSTLEIQRTEQGDSAMYLCASSPTSGRNEQYFGPGTRLTVT.